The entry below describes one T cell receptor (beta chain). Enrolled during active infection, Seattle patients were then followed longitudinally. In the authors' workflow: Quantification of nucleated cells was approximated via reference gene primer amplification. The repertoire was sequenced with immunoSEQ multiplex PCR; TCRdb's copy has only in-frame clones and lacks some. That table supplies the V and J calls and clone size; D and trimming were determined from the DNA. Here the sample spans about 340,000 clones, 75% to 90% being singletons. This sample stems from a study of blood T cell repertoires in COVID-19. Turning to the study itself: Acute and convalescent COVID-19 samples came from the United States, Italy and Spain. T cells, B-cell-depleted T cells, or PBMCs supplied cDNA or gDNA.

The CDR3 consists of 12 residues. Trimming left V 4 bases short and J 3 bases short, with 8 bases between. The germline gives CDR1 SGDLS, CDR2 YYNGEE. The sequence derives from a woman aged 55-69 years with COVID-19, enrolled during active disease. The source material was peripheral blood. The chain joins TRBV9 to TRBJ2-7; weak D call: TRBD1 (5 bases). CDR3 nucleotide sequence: TGTGCCAGCAGCACCGACAGCTACGAGCAGTACTTC. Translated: CASSTDSYEQYF.